This T cell receptor beta chain was sequenced in a study of cytomegalovirus exposure and HLA in healthy donors. Both 60 Vbeta primers and 13 Jbeta primers went into the PCR. Measured with immunoSEQ multiplex PCR; TCRdb has only the in-frame clones, and not every one. This table has 85,000 to 100,000 clones, roughly 79% appearing once. The CDR3 sequence is 14 residues long. V gave up 5 bases and J gave up 1 base; unmatched junction bases: 4. CDR1 SGHAT and CDR2 FQNNGV come from the germline V gene. The sequenced material came from PBMCs. This clonotype was sampled from a middle-aged woman in good health and CMV-seronegative. The V gene is TRBV11-2, the J gene TRBJ1-1; 7 bases are shared with TRBD1. The CDR3 DNA sequence: TGTGCCAGCAGCCTGGGACAGCAGAACACTGAAGCTTTCTTT. Translated, it gives CASSLGQQNTEAFF.